Here is one T cell receptor beta chain with its context. Antigen: not known. Time point indicated: pre-sensitization, week 0. Treatment noted: therapeutic diphenylcyclopropenone sensitization with weekly scalp DPC. Germline CDR1 SGHTA, CDR2 FQGNSA. This CDR3 spans 15 amino acids. Trimming pared 5 bases from V and 3 bases from J, leaving 13 bases between. These data come from a study of human T cells and chemical hapten exposure. TCRdb re-called the RACE reads through MiXCR, storing one row per CDR3 protein. The sample lists 80,000 to 95,000 distinct CDR3 sequences, 9.6% occurring once. Study conclusions and caveats: Expanded TCRs clustered into significantly more large CDR3 similarity groups than controls, the analysis revealed.

The V call is TRBV7-2, the J call TRBJ2-2; the D is unclear. Specimen: whole blood, collected in connection with sensitization to the hapten diphenylcyclopropenone (DPC). The origin of this receptor is a woman aged 40 to 50 with alopecia areata. Some clones in this sample may be carry-over from other donors' samples. The CDR3 region is CASSPSAAYTGELFF. DNA of the CDR3: TGTGCCAGCAGCCCGAGCGCGGCCTACACCGGGGAGCTGTTTTTT.